This is a list of T cell receptor beta chains from one sample in a study of cytomegalovirus exposure and HLA in healthy donors. Clones were read by immunoSEQ multiplex PCR, and TCRdb kept only the in-frame ones, dropping some. The table has tens of thousands of clones, 87% seen once. Sequencing was done on a sample of PBMCs. These receptors all come from a middle-aged woman in good health and CMV-seropositive. Both conserved end residues are part of each CDR3. The D gene is left open where the match is weak. Not every row has a clone size; where given, it reads once, few, many or a size class.

TRBV7-7	once	TRBJ2-3	NA	TGTGCCAGCAGCTTATCAGTTGCGGGGGCGGGGACAGATACGCAGTATTTT	CASSLSVAGAGTDTQYF
TRBV19	NA	TRBJ2-2	TRBD2	TGTGCCAGTAGGGGGGGGGCGAACACCGGGGAGCTGTTTTTT	CASRGGANTGELFF
TRBV2	NA	TRBJ2-7	TRBD1	TGTGCCACCGACCCGGGACAGGGCTACGAGCAGTACTTC	CATDPGQGYEQYF
TRBV28	NA	TRBJ1-2	NA	TGTGCCAGCAGTTTAGAGGGAGGCTACACCTTC	CASSLEGGYTF
TRBV6-6	NA	TRBJ1-1	TRBD1	TGTGCCAGCAGGTCCAACAGGGGCCCTGAAGCTTTCTTT	CASRSNRGPEAFF
TRBV7-2	NA	TRBJ2-3	TRBD1	TGTGCCAGCAGCGGAGGGACAGGGGTTAAGGATACGCAGTATTTT	CASSGGTGVKDTQYF
TRBV19	NA	TRBJ1-1	NA	TGTGCCAGTGTCCCGGACAGAAGTTATTCGAACACTGAAGCTTTCTTT	CASVPDRSYSNTEAFF
TRBV7-9	NA	TRBJ2-6	NA	TGTGCCAGCAGCTTCAGAAGCTCTGGGGCCAACGTCCTGACTTTC	CASSFRSSGANVLTF
TRBV11-2	NA	TRBJ1-4	NA	TGTGCCAGCAGCTTGAGAGGCCCGACGACTGAAAAACTGTTTTTT	CASSLRGPTTEKLFF
TRBV13	NA	TRBJ2-7	TRBD1	TGTGCCAGCAGCTTAGACCCCATTGGACAGGGCCCCTACGAGCAGTACTTC	CASSLDPIGQGPYEQYF
TRBV5-8	once	TRBJ2-2	NA	TGTGCCAGCAGCGGGGGGACAGCGAACACCGGGGAGCTGTTTTTT	CASSGGTANTGELFF
TRBV5-1	NA	TRBJ2-7	TRBD2	TGCGCCAGCAGCTTGGTCGGCGGGGCGGGGGCCTACGAGCAGTACTTC	CASSLVGGAGAYEQYF
TRBV11-3	NA	TRBJ2-7	NA	TGTGCCAGCAGCCACGGACAGTCGCTCGAGCAGTACTTC	CASSHGQSLEQYF
TRBV6-5	NA	TRBJ1-1	NA	TGTGCCAGCAGGGAGCCCAGGGGTGGGAACACTGAAGCTTTCTTT	CASREPRGGNTEAFF
TRBV9	NA	TRBJ2-1	NA	TGTGCCAGCAGCGCTCCCTATAGTGAGCAGTTCTTC	CASSAPYSEQFF
TRBV29-1	NA	TRBJ2-1	NA	TGCAGCGTCCCAGTATACAATGAGCAGTTCTTC	CSVPVYNEQFF
TRBV5-4	NA	TRBJ2-2	TRBD2	TGTGCCAGCAGGTTCGGGGGGGCGGTCGACACCGGGGAGCTGTTTTTT	CASRFGGAVDTGELFF
TRBV7-6	once	TRBJ2-2	TRBD2	TGTGCCAGCAGCTTAGGACGGGGAGGGACCGGGGAGCTGTTTTTT	CASSLGRGGTGELFF
TRBV4-2	NA	TRBJ2-2	TRBD2	TGTGCCAGCAGCCAAGGCACTAGCGGTAACACCGGGGAGCTGTTTTTT	CASSQGTSGNTGELFF
TRBV25-1	NA	TRBJ2-7	NA	TGTGCCAGCAGTGCCCCCGCTGGAGCCCAAACCTACGAGCAGTACTTC	CASSAPAGAQTYEQYF
TRBV7-6	NA	TRBJ2-2	TRBD2	TGTGCCAGCAGCCCCGGACTAGCGGGAGAGGCCGGGGAGCTGTTTTTT	CASSPGLAGEAGELFF
TRBV10-1	NA	TRBJ2-1	NA	TGCGCCAGCAGTGCGAGGGGGTCCTACAATGAGCAGTTCTTC	CASSARGSYNEQFF
TRBV6-1	NA	TRBJ1-2	NA	TGTGCCAGCAGTCTAACGGACGGGGCTGGACAGTCATTC	CASSLTDGAGQSF
TRBV6-6	NA	TRBJ1-5	TRBD1	TGTGCCAGCAGTAACAACAGGGGAGGCAATCAGCCCCAGCATTTT	CASSNNRGGNQPQHF
TRBV28	NA	TRBJ1-6	NA	TGTGCCAGCAGTTTCTTGAATTCACCCCTCCACTTT	CASSFLNSPLHF
TRBV7-9	once	TRBJ1-1	NA	TGTGCCAGCAGCTTCCTGGCCCGGTCGAGGACTGAAGCTTTCTTT	CASSFLARSRTEAFF
TRBV5-1	NA	TRBJ2-3	TRBD2	TGCGCCAGCAGCCGGACTAGCGGGAGTATAACAGATACGCAGTATTTT	CASSRTSGSITDTQYF
TRBV7-7	NA	TRBJ2-3	NA	TGTGCCAGCAGCCCCCTAGCCGTGGGTTTGACAGATACGCAGTATTTT	CASSPLAVGLTDTQYF
TRBV14	NA	TRBJ1-2	NA	TGTGCCAGCAGCCCCCGGGGACGGGAGCTAGTCTATGGCTACACCTTC	CASSPRGRELVYGYTF
TRBV20-1	NA	TRBJ1-2	NA	TGCAGTGCTAGTCCTAATGGCTACACCTTC	CSASPNGYTF
TRBV10-2	NA	TRBJ2-7	NA	TGCGCCAGCTCGGCAGGTCCCTACGAGCAGTACTTC	CASSAGPYEQYF
TRBV10-3	NA	TRBJ1-1	TRBD1	TGTGCCATAGGGACAGGGGAGAGCACTGAAGCTTTCTTT	CAIGTGESTEAFF
TRBV10-3	NA	TRBJ2-7	TRBD2	TGTGCCATCTCAGAAAGGTTCGGGAGGGCCTACGAGCAGTACTTC	CAISERFGRAYEQYF
TRBV19	NA	TRBJ1-5	NA	TGTGCCAGTCGACTGGTCTCGGGTCAGCCCCAGCATTTT	CASRLVSGQPQHF
TRBV18	once	TRBJ2-7	TRBD2	TGTGCCAGCTCACTACTAGCGGGGGGGTCCGGCTACGAGCAGTACTTC	CASSLLAGGSGYEQYF
TRBV5-5	NA	TRBJ2-6	NA	TGTGCCAGCAGCAGAATTACAGGATCTGGGGCCAACGTCCTGACTTTC	CASSRITGSGANVLTF
TRBV18	NA	TRBJ2-3	NA	TGTGCCAGCTCACCGAGGGAAACAGATACGCAGTATTTT	CASSPRETDTQYF
TRBV7-9	NA	TRBJ2-1	NA	TGTGCCAGCAGCCCACCCGAGGGTAGCTCCTACAATGAGCAGTTCTTC	CASSPPEGSSYNEQFF
TRBV5-6	NA	TRBJ1-6	NA	TGTGCCAGCAGCTACGACGGGAGCTCCTATAATTCACCCCTCCACTTT	CASSYDGSSYNSPLHF
TRBV6-5	NA	TRBJ1-1	TRBD1	TGTGCCAGCAACAAACCCGGGACAGGCACAGCTTTCTTT	CASNKPGTGTAFF
TRBV6-1	NA	TRBJ1-2	NA	TGTGCCAGCATGGTTTCCCCGGAAGGGGTATGTGGCTACACCTTC	CASMVSPEGVCGYTF
TRBV7-2	NA	TRBJ2-2	NA	TGTGCCAGCAACACATTTGCCACCGGGGAGCTGTTTTTT	CASNTFATGELFF
TRBV7-2	NA	TRBJ1-4	NA	TGTGCCAGCAGCTTAGTTGCGGATGAAAAACTGTTTTTT	CASSLVADEKLFF
TRBV29-1	NA	TRBJ2-1	NA	TGCAGCGTTGCCCTGGCGGGGCCGTACAATGAGCAGTTCTTC	CSVALAGPYNEQFF
TRBV20-1	NA	TRBJ2-7	TRBD1	TGCAGTGCTTGGACAGGGTACGAGCAGTACTTC	CSAWTGYEQYF
TRBV28	NA	TRBJ2-1	TRBD2	TGTGCCAGCAAGGCGGGAGGGCCTGGAAATGAGCAGTTCTTC	CASKAGGPGNEQFF
TRBV5-1	NA	TRBJ2-7	NA	TGCGCCAGCAGCAATTCACGACCAGGGGCCGACTACGAGCAGTACTTC	CASSNSRPGADYEQYF
TRBV10-2	NA	TRBJ1-1	NA	TGCGCCAGCAGTGATGTCAGGGTTTCCGATTGGGCCACTGAAGCTTTCTTT	CASSDVRVSDWATEAFF
TRBV28	NA	TRBJ1-1	TRBD1	TGTGCCAGCAGTTTATTAGGACAGGGGGCTCCGAGAGCTTTCTTT	CASSLLGQGAPRAFF
TRBV2	NA	TRBJ1-3	TRBD1	TGTGCCAGCAGGAAGACAGGGCCTGGAAACACCATATATTTT	CASRKTGPGNTIYF
TRBV15	once	TRBJ2-3	NA	TGTGCCACCAGCAGGGACATCGACACAGGGGATACGCAGTATTTT	CATSRDIDTGDTQYF
TRBV19	NA	TRBJ2-3	NA	TGTGCCAGTAGTATTCAGAGCACAGATACGCAGTATTTT	CASSIQSTDTQYF
TRBV11-2	NA	TRBJ2-5	TRBD1	TGTGCCAGCAGCTTAGTACAGGGGGCGCGAGAGACCCAGTACTTC	CASSLVQGARETQYF